This T cell receptor beta chain derives from a study of blood T cell repertoires in COVID-19. Measured with immunoSEQ multiplex PCR; TCRdb has only the in-frame clones, and not every one. The table lists under 250,000 clones, about 88% of them singletons. Germline V gene data show CDR1 as MDHEN and CDR2 as SYDVKM. Germline trimming cut 3 bases from V and 3 bases from J; bases unmatched to any gene: 5. The CDR3 extends over 16 amino acids. The chain links TRBV28 to TRBJ1-5; TRBD1 aligns across 10 bases. The receptor was isolated from a woman aged 55-69 years with acute or convalescent COVID-19. Sequenced material: peripheral blood. CDR3 sequence: CASSFATGGSNQPQHF. The CDR3, as DNA: TGTGCCAGCAGTTTCGCGACAGGGGGCTCCAATCAGCCCCAGCATTTT.